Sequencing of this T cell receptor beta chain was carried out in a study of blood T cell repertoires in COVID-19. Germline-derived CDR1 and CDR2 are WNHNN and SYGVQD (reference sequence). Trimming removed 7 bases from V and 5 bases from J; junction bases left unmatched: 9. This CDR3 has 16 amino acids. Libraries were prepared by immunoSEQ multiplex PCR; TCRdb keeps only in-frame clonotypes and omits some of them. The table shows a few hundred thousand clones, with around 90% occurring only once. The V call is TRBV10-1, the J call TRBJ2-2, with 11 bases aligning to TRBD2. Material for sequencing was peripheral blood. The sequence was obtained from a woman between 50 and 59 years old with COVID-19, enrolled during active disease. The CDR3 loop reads CASNPGLAEGTGELFF. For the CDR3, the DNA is TGCGCCAGCAACCCGGGACTAGCGGAGGGAACCGGGGAGCTGTTTTTT.